This T cell receptor beta chain was identified in a study of blood T cell repertoires in COVID-19. Study in general: Researchers got acute and convalescent COVID-19 samples from the United States, Italy and Spain. PBMCs, B-cell-depleted T cells, or T cells provided the cDNA or gDNA that made up the material.

There are 14 residues in the CDR3. V gave up 6 bases and J gave up 2 bases; unmatched junction bases: 5. Germline V gene lookup returns CDR1 SGHRS and CDR2 YFSETQ. Per the study methods: Reference gene primer amplification gave estimated nucleated cell counts. The protocol was immunoSEQ multiplex PCR, while the TCRdb copy is restricted to in-frame clones and leaves out a portion. D and trimming were read from the DNA, whereas the V and J calls and clone size are those reported in that table. The sample comprises around 250,000 clones, less than 85% of which are singletons, and around 3.2% rests with the top ten.

The chain joins TRBV5-1 to TRBJ2-3; TRBD2 matches at 8 bases. The sequence came from a woman between 18 and 30 years old with acute or convalescent COVID-19. Source material: peripheral blood. The CDR3 here is CASTSSGFTDTQYF. The CDR3 nucleotides are TGCGCCAGCACTTCTAGCGGGTTCACAGATACGCAGTATTTT.